The rows below give T cell receptor beta chains drawn from one sample of a study of CD8 T cells in ankylosing spondylitis. TCRdb redid the calling of the 5' RACE reads with MiXCR, one entry per CDR3 protein. The sample contains 200,000 or so distinct CDR3 sequences, more than 25% of which appear only once. The sample comprised blood, either unsorted or a sorted T cell fraction (not recorded which). The receptor set was obtained from a male donor with ankylosing spondylitis or in good health (not recorded which). Each CDR3 is given with its conserved first and last residue. The D gene is left open where the match is weak. Clone size, where shown, is once, few, many, or a class for clones that have expanded.

TRBV6-5,many,TRBJ2-7,-,CASSLRGGEQYF,TGTGCCAGCAGTTTAAGGGGCGGCGAGCAGTACTTC
TRBV7-3,many,TRBJ2-3,-,CASSSLSVTQYF,TGTGCCAGCAGCTCCCTTTCAGTTACGCAGTATTTT
TRBV24-1,many,TRBJ2-2,-,CATSEPNTGELFF,TGTGCCACCAGTGAGCCGAACACCGGGGAGCTGTTTTTT
TRBV4-1,many,TRBJ2-2,-,CASSQLQGRSTGELFF,TGCGCCAGCAGCCAACTCCAGGGGCGAAGCACCGGGGAGCTGTTTTTT
TRBV20-1,-,TRBJ2-5,TRBD2,CSASRLAAYQETQYF,TGCAGTGCTAGCCGACTAGCGGCGTACCAAGAGACCCAGTACTTC
TRBV7-2,-,TRBJ1-5,-,CASSLEPFPQHF,TGTGCCAGCAGCTTAGAGCCCTTTCCCCAGCATTTT
TRBV20-1,-,TRBJ1-6,-,CSASSRRERGSPLHF,TGCAGTGCTAGTAGTCGCAGGGAGAGAGGATCACCCCTCCACTTT
TRBV5-1,many,TRBJ2-1,TRBD2,CASSPRGSGSSYNEQFF,TGCGCCAGCAGCCCCCGGGGTAGCGGGAGCTCCTACAATGAGCAGTTCTTC
TRBV10-2,many,TRBJ1-1,-,CASSARAGTEAFF,TGCGCCAGCAGTGCCAGGGCGGGGACTGAAGCTTTCTTT
TRBV6-2/TRBV6-3,many,TRBJ1-2,-,CASSPQGLYGYTF,TGTGCCAGCAGCCCACAAGGGCTCTATGGCTACACCTTC